This T cell receptor beta chain was recorded in a study of blood T cells in healthy people across ages. Study-level points and caveats: Donors of long life had a larger count of naive CD4+ cells and greater diversity than aged donors. Expanded clonotype shifts may have been confounded, as the donors had an unknown CMV status.

Primed by a sample-barcoded 5' primer and a J-beta primer mix, a second PCR proceeded for roughly 6 to 12 cycles. TCRdb ran MiXCR on the 5' RACE reads and lists one entry per CDR3 protein. The sample lists around 1,700,000 distinct CDR3 sequences, under 30% occurring once. Each sample provided at least 5.5 micrograms of extracted total RNA. In this sample, this clonotype turned up many times. Its matching antigen is unknown. Sequenced sample: blood. The receptor comes from a woman aged 30 to 39 in good health.

The CDR3 region has the DNA TGTGCCAGCAGCCCCGACAGGGGGCGCGGGGAGACCCAGTACTTC. It yields the protein CASSPDRGRGETQYF. The V call is TRBV7-2, the J call TRBJ2-5, with TRBD1 identical over 10 bases. CDR3 length: 15 amino acids. V gave up 5 bases and J gave up 5 bases; unmatched junction bases: 8. In germline, CDR1 is SGHTA, CDR2 FQGNSA.